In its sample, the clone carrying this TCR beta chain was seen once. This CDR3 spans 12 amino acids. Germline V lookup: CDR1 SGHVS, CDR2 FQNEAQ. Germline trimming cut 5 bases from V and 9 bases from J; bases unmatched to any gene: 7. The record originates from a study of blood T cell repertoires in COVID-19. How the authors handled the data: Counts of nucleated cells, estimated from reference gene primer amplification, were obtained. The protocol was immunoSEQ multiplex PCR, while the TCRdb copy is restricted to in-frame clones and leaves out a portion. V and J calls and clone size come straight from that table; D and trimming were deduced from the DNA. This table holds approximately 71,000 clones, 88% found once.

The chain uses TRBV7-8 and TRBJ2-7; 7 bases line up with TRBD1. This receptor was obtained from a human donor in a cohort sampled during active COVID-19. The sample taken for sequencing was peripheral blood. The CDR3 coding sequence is TGTGCCAGCAGCCCTTGGGACAGACGGCAGTACTTC. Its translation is CASSPWDRRQYF.